The table lists the clone carrying this T cell receptor beta chain with many counts. This record comes from a study of blood T cell repertoires in COVID-19. Study context: T cells, B-cell-depleted T cells, or PBMCs provided the cDNA or gDNA that served as material.

The data were produced by immunoSEQ multiplex PCR, yet TCRdb's version contains in-frame clones alone and is incomplete. The sample consists of approximately 110,000 clones, about 90% of them appearing once. V lost 1 base to trimming and J lost 6 bases; unmatched junction nucleotides: 1. The germline V gene encodes CDR1 LGHNA and CDR2 YSLEER. This CDR3 is built from 15 residues. The specimen sequenced was peripheral blood. The sequence derives from a man aged 45 to 65 with COVID-19, enrolled during active disease. The chain joins TRBV4-3 to TRBJ2-2, with TRBD1 matching 11 bases. The CDR3 DNA reads as TGCGCCAGCAGCCAAGGGACAGGGGGCGCCGGGGAGCTGTTTTTT. Protein product: CASSQGTGGAGELFF.